Following are 2 T cell receptor beta chains from one sample sequenced in a study of memory CD4+ T cells and cytomegalovirus serostatus. The sort gate was single viable CD3+CD4+CD8-CD45RO+ cells for memory CD4+ T cells. Sequencing was performed with immunoSEQ multiplex PCR; in TCRdb, only in-frame clones are kept and a portion is missing. The sample lists around 60,000 clones, around 83% occurring once. The sequenced material came from memory CD4+ T cells from blood. The receptors were gathered from an adult in good health and CMV-seronegative.

The J gene is TRBJ2-7, the V gene TRBV7-9, with 7 bases that match TRBD1. CDR1 and CDR2 (germline): SEHNR, FQNEAQ (reference sequence). This CDR3 spans 14 amino acids. The trim removed 6 bases at V and 2 bases at J, leaving 7 bases unmatched. CDR3 DNA sequence: TGTGCCAGCAGTAGGGCGACAGGGCCCTACGAGCAGTACTTC. Its protein is CASSRATGPYEQYF.

The rearrangement joins TRBV2 to TRBJ2-4; a possible D gene is TRBD2 (6 bases). Germline loops: CDR1 SNHLY, CDR2 FYNNEI. V lost 8 bases to trimming and J lost 0 bases, with 14 bases between them. This CDR3 spans 15 amino acids. This CDR3 reads CASGRDSLAKNIQYF. The CDR3 DNA follows: TGTGCCAGCGGACGGGACTCCCTAGCCAAAAACATTCAGTACTTC. The full variable domain, rest sourced from reference TRBV2 and TRBJ2-4, is EPEVTQTPSHQVTQMGQEVILRCVPISNHLYFYWYRQILGQKVEFLVSFYNNEISEKSEIFDDQFSVERPDGSNFTLKIRSTKLEDSAMYFCASGRDSLAKNIQYFGAGTRLSVL.